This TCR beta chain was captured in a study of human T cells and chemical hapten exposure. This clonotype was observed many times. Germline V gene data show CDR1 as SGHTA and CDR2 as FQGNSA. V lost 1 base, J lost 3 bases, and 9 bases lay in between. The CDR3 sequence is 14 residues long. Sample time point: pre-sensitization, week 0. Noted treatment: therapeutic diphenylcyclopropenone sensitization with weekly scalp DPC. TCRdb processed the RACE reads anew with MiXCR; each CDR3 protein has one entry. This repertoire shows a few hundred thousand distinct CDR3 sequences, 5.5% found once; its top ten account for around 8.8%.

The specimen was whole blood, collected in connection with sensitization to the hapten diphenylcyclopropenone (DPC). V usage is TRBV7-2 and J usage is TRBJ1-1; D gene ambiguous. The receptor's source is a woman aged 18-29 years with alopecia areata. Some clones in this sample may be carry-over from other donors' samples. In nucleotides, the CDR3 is TGTGCCAGCAGCTTAGACAGCACTTACACTGAAGCTTTCTTT. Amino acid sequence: CASSLDSTYTEAFF.